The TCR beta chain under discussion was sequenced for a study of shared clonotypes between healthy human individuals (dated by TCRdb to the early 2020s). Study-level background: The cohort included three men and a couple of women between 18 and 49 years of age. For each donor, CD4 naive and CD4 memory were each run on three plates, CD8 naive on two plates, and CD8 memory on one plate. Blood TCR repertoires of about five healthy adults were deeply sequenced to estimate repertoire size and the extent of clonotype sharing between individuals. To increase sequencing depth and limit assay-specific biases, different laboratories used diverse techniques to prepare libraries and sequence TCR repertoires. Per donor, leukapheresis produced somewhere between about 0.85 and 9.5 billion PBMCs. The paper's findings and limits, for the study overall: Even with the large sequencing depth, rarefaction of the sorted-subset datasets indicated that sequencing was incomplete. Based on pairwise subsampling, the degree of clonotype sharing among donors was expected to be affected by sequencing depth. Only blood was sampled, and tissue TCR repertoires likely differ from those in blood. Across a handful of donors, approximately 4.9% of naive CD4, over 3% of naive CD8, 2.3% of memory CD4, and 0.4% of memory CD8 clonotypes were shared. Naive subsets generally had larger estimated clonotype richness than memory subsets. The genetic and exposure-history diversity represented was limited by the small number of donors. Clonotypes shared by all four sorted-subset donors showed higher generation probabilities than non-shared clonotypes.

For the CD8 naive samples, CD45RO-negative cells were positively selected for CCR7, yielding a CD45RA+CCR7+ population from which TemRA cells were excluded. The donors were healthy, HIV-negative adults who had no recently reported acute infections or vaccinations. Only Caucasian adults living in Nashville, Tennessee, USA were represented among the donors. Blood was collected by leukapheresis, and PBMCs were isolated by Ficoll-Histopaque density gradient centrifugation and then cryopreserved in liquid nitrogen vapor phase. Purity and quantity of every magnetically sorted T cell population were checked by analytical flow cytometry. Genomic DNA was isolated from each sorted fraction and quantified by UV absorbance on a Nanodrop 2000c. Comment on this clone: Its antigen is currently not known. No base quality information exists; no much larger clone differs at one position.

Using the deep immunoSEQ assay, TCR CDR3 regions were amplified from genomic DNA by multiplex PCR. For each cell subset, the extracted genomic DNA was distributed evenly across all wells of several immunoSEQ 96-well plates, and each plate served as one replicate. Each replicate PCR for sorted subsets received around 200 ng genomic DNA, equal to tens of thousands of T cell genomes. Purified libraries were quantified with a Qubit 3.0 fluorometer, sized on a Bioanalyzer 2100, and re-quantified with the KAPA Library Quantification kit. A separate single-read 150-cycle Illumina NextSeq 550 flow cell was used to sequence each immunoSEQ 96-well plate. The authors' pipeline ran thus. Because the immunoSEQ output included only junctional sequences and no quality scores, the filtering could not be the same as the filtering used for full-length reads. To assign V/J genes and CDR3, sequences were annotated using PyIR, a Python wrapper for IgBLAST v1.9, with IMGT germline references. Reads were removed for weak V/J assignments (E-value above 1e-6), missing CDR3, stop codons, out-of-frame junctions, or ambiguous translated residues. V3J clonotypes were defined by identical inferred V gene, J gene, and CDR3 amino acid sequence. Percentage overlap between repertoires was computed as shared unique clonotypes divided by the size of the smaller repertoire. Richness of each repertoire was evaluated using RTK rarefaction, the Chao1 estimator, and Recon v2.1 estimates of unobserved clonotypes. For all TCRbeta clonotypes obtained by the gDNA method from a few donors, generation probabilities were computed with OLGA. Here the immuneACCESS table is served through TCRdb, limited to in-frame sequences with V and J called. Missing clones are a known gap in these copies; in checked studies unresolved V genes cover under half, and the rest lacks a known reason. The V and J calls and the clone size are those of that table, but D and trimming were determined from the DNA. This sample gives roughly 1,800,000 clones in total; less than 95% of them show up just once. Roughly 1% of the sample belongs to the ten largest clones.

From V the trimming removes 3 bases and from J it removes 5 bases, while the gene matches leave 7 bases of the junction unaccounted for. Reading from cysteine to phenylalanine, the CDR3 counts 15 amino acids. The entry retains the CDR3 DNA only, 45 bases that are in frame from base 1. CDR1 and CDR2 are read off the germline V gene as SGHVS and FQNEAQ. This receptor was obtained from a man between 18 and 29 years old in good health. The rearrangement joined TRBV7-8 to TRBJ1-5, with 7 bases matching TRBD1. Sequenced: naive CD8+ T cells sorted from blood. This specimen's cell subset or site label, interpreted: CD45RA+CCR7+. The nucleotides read TGTGCCAGCAGCTTCGGGACAGCCTCCCATCAGCCCCAGCATTTT. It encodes CASSFGTASHQPQHF.